The 28 T cell receptor beta chains below all came from one sample that was sequenced in a study of cytomegalovirus exposure and HLA in healthy donors. This PCR relied on a set of 60 Vbeta primers and 13 Jbeta primers. This table comes from immunoSEQ multiplex PCR, and its TCRdb copy is limited to in-frame clones, with some not included. The sample holds roughly 170,000 clones; 75% to 85% are singletons and the top ten take about 0.69%. Sequencing was performed on PBMCs. These receptors were collected from a female donor in good health and CMV-seronegative.

The rearrangement links TRBV25-1 to TRBJ1-1; D possibly corresponds to TRBD1 (6 bases). CDR1 and CDR2 from the germline V gene are MGHDK and SYGVNS. V lost 1 base and J 2 bases, leaving 11 bases between the germline ends. The CDR3 length is 15 residues. CDR3 in amino acids: CASSEFKGVNTEAFF. CDR3 nucleotides: TGTGCCAGCAGTGAATTTAAGGGGGTAAACACTGAAGCTTTCTTT.

CDR3: CASSTSGGTHNEQFF. The CDR3 bases are TGTGCCAGCAGTACTAGCGGGGGGACACACAATGAGCAGTTCTTC. The rearrangement links TRBV27 to TRBJ2-1; TRBD2 matches at 12 bases. The CDR3 extends over 15 amino acids. Trimming removed 5 bases from V and 5 bases from J; junction bases left unmatched: 4. Germline V gene sequence: CDR1 MNHEY, CDR2 SMNVEV (reference sequence).

A few counts support this clone. The chain combines TRBV7-9 with TRBJ2-1; TRBD2 matches 10 bases. The germline gives CDR1 SEHNR, CDR2 FQNEAQ (reference sequence). The CDR3 contains 15 residues. Losses at the gene ends were 1 base for V and 7 bases for J; bases not matched to a gene: 4. As DNA, the CDR3 is TGTGCCAGCAGCTTAGGGACTAGCGGTAGGAATGAGCAGTTCTTC. As protein: CASSLGTSGRNEQFF.

CDR3 nucleotides: TGCGCCAGCAGCTTGGGGCGGAGGGAGACCCAGTACTTC. It yields the protein CASSLGRRETQYF. The gene calls are TRBV5-1 and TRBJ2-5, with TRBD2 as a possible D gene (5 bases). CDR1 and CDR2 (germline): SGHRS, YFSETQ. This CDR3 contains 13 residues. The V end lost 0 bases, the J end lost 5 bases, and 8 bases lay between the germline ends.

The chain carries TRBV5-1 and TRBJ2-7; TRBD2 matches 9 bases. The CDR3 has 15 residues. Germline CDR1 reads SGHRS; CDR2 reads YFSETQ. Losses at the gene ends were 0 bases for V and 1 base for J; bases not matched to a gene: 2. CDR3 protein: CASSLVSGSSYEQYF. CDR3 nucleotide sequence: TGCGCCAGCAGCTTGGTTAGCGGGAGTTCCTACGAGCAGTACTTC.

The V gene is TRBV29-1, the J gene TRBJ1-2, with TRBD1 identical over 7 bases. CDR1 is SQVTM and CDR2 is ANQGSEA in the germline V gene. J gave up 11 bases and V 6 bases, and 15 bases lay outside the gene matches. This CDR3 has 13 residues. CDR3 nucleotide sequence: TGCAGCGTCCAAGTGACAGGGTATGGGTGGTACACCTTC. It is translated as CSVQVTGYGWYTF.

The rearrangement joins TRBV18 to TRBJ1-2, with 10 bases aligning to TRBD1. The CDR3 has 13 amino acids. In germline, CDR1 is KGHSH, CDR2 LQKENI. V lost 4 bases and J lost 5; bases outside the gene matches: 1. The CDR3 DNA reads as TGTGCCAGCTCACGGACAGGGGGTTATGGCTACACCTTC. Amino acids: CASSRTGGYGYTF.

This clone occurred once. The rearrangement uses TRBV30 and TRBJ2-3, with D maybe TRBD2 (5 bases). CDR1 and CDR2 (germline): GTSNPN, SVGIG (reference sequence). Trimming removed 5 bases from V and 6 bases from J, with 18 bases in between. CDR3 length: 14 residues. CDR3 sequence reads: CAWVAYPRGDTQYF. The DNA of the CDR3 is TGTGCCTGGGTCGCCTATCCCCGCGGGGATACGCAGTATTTT.

The rearrangement uses TRBV9 and TRBJ1-4; TRBD1 aligns across 8 bases. CDR1 and CDR2 (germline): SGDLS, YYNGEE. This CDR3 contains 15 residues. V trimming: 0 bases; J trimming: 13 bases; junction bases outside the gene matches: 11. The CDR3, as DNA: TGTGCCAGCAGCGTAGGACCAGGGGGCGCGGAGGTACTGTTTTTT. Its protein is CASSVGPGGAEVLFF.

The chain uses TRBV10-3 and TRBJ1-1, with 7 positions matching TRBD1. This CDR3 comprises 16 residues. Germline CDR1 ENHRY, CDR2 SYGVKD. Trimming took 0 bases from V and 4 from J; bases not matched to a gene: 8. DNA of the CDR3: TGTGCCATCAGTGAGTCCCCTCGACAGGGAGGCACTGAAGCTTTCTTT. It specifies CAISESPRQGGTEAFF.

V and J are TRBV2 and TRBJ1-6, with D uncertain. The V and J ends lost 7 bases and 0 bases respectively, with 13 bases between them. The CDR3 runs 16 residues. Germline CDR1 and CDR2: SNHLY and FYNNEI. The CDR3 loop is CASNVQPSSYNSPLHF. In DNA, the CDR3 is TGTGCCAGCAATGTTCAACCGAGCTCCTATAATTCACCCCTCCACTTT.

This chain links TRBV28 with TRBJ1-2, with TRBD1 matching 10 bases. Germline CDR1 MDHEN, CDR2 SYDVKM. Trimming cost V 7 bases and J 0 bases; bases outside gene matches: 14. The CDR3 totals 18 residues. The CDR3 sequence: CASTLPGQGVKSNYGYTF. The CDR3 nucleotides read TGTGCCAGCACCCTACCCGGACAGGGGGTGAAGTCTAACTATGGCTACACCTTC.

V is TRBV7-2 and J is TRBJ2-1; D is ambiguous. The germline V gene encodes CDR1 SGHTA and CDR2 FQGNSA. The CDR3 contains 15 residues. The germline V and J ends were trimmed by 1 base and 0 bases, with 7 bases remaining between them. CDR3 DNA sequence: TGTGCCAGCAGCTTAGGCTGGGCCTCCTACAATGAGCAGTTCTTC. Protein product: CASSLGWASYNEQFF.

The V gene is TRBV21-1, the J gene TRBJ1-4; TRBD1, the D gene given by the table, was not confirmed from the DNA. TRBV21-1 is a pseudogene. The CDR3 extends over 14 amino acids. As DNA, the CDR3 is TGTGCCAGCAGCAAGGGAAAGGGGAAGGAAAAACTGTTTTTT. This gives the protein CASSKGKGKEKLFF.

The rearrangement links TRBV29-1 to TRBJ2-1, with D possibly matching TRBD2 (5 bases). The V and J ends lost 4 bases and 5 bases respectively, with 12 bases between them. Germline lookup yields CDR1 SQVTM and CDR2 ANQGSEA. The CDR3 covers 13 residues. The CDR3 loop is CSVGTPEHNEQFF. The CDR3, as DNA: TGCAGCGTTGGGACTCCTGAACACAATGAGCAGTTCTTC.

The chain employs TRBV7-9 and TRBJ2-3, with 7 bases fitting TRBD2. CDR3 length equals 13 residues. With 10 bases clipped from V and 3 bases from J, the junction kept 7 bases outside the gene matches. Per germline, CDR1 SEHNR and CDR2 FQNEAQ (reference sequence). The CDR3 DNA sequence: TGTGCCATAGGACTAGAATTAACAGATACGCAGTATTTT. Translation: CAIGLELTDTQYF. The variable domain in full, completed from reference TRBV7-9 and TRBJ2-3, reads DTGVSQNPRHKITKRGQNVTFRCDPISEHNRLYWYRQTLGQGPEFLTYFQNEAQLEKSRLLSDRFSAERPKGSFSTLEIQRTEQGDSAMYLCAIGLELTDTQYFGPGTRLTVL.

V usage is TRBV28 and J usage is TRBJ2-5; 13 bases line up with TRBD2. The length of the CDR3 is 15 residues. V lost 4 bases, J lost 6 bases, and 5 bases stayed unmatched. Germline V CDR1 and CDR2: MDHEN, SYDVKM. The chain's CDR3 is CASSSGTSGTKTQYF. DNA of the CDR3: TGTGCCAGCAGTTCCGGGACTAGCGGGACCAAGACCCAGTACTTC.

The chain is built from TRBV5-5 and TRBJ1-5; D call uncertain. This CDR3 comprises 14 residues. Trimming left V 4 bases short and J 0 bases short, with 8 bases between. Germline loops: CDR1 SGHKS, CDR2 YYEKEE (reference sequence). DNA of the CDR3: TGTGCCAGCAGCGGGCAGATTAGCAATCAGCCCCAGCATTTT. Residues: CASSGQISNQPQHF.

The sample holds a few counts of this clone. This chain uses TRBV27 with TRBJ2-2; 9 positions match TRBD1. The CDR3 covers 17 residues. V gave up 0 bases and J gave up 7 bases; unmatched junction bases: 9. CDR1 is MNHEY and CDR2 is SMNVEV in the germline V gene (reference sequence). CDR3 residues: CASSLSSGQGYGGELFF. The CDR3 DNA reads as TGTGCCAGCAGTTTATCGTCGGGACAGGGCTATGGCGGGGAGCTGTTTTTT.

This chain joins TRBV7-2 and TRBJ2-7, with TRBD2 matching 7 bases. The CDR3 covers 15 residues. V dropped 0 bases and J dropped 4; count of bases not matched to a gene: 6. Germline CDR1 is SGHTA and CDR2 is FQGNSA. The CDR3 sequence: CASSLAGSGPYEQYF. The CDR3 bases are TGTGCCAGCAGCTTAGCGGGTAGCGGGCCGTACGAGCAGTACTTC.

The V gene is TRBV6-5, the J gene TRBJ2-2, with a tentative D call TRBD1 (6 bases). CDR3 length: 15 amino acids. The V end lost 7 bases, the J end lost 8 bases, and 20 bases lay between the germline ends. Germline loops: CDR1 MNHEY, CDR2 SVGAGI. The CDR3 nucleotides are TGTGCCAGCACTCCTCTCGGGACATTCTCGGGGGAGCTGTTTTTT. Protein: CASTPLGTFSGELFF.

For the CDR3, the DNA is TGTGCCAGCAGTTTCATCGGGACTAGTATAGGGCGCGAGCAGTACTTC. It encodes CASSFIGTSIGREQYF. The V and J genes are TRBV28 and TRBJ2-5; TRBD2 matches at 8 bases. The J call is doubtful: the DNA matches TRBJ2-7 better. The CDR3 is 16 residues long. Germline CDR1 reads MDHEN; CDR2 reads SYDVKM.

The chain uses TRBV29-1 and TRBJ2-3; 9 bases align to TRBD2. The CDR3 is 16 residues long. The V segment lost 5 bases and the J segment 2 bases; nucleotides outside the gene matches: 11. CDR1 and CDR2 from the germline V gene are SQVTM and ANQGSEA. In DNA, the CDR3 is TGCAGCGTTCGATCCGGCCTAGCGGGAATCACAGATACGCAGTATTTT. Protein sequence: CSVRSGLAGITDTQYF.

V usage is TRBV19 and J usage is TRBJ1-5; 8 bases are shared with TRBD1. CDR1 is LNHDA, CDR2 SQIVND, per germline (reference sequence). The V segment lost 5 bases and the J segment 4 bases; nucleotides outside the gene matches: 10. This CDR3 has 16 amino acids. The CDR3 DNA follows: TGTGCCAGTAGTTTGACAGGGGTCCTTATAAATCAGCCCCAGCATTTT. It is translated as CASSLTGVLINQPQHF.

This clone appeared a few times. The J gene is TRBJ1-6, the V gene TRBV19, with D perhaps matching TRBD1 (5 bases). There are 13 residues in the CDR3. Germline V gene sequence: CDR1 LNHDA, CDR2 SQIVND (reference sequence). Trimming stripped 6 bases from V and 10 bases from J, with 13 bases between. The chain's CDR3 is CASREGYQSPLHF. CDR3 nucleotide sequence: TGTGCCAGTAGGGAGGGGTACCAATCACCCCTCCACTTT.

This clone was seen once. The V gene is TRBV11-2, the J gene TRBJ1-4; TRBD1 agrees at 12 bases. Germline V gives CDR1 SGHAT, CDR2 FQNNGV. Trimming at V came to 1 base and at J to 3 bases, leaving 9 bases not matched to a gene. This CDR3 is 19 amino acids long. The DNA of the CDR3 is TGTGCCAGCAGCTTAGGAGGGACAGGGGGCGTGTTGGCTAATGAAAAACTGTTTTTT. Translating it yields CASSLGGTGGVLANEKLFF. The full variable domain, completed using reference TRBV11-2 and TRBJ1-4, is EAGVAQSPRYKIIEKRQSVAFWCNPISGHATLYWYQQILGQGPKLLIQFQNNGVVDDSQLPKDRFSAERLKGVDSTLKIQPAKLEDSAVYLCASSLGGTGGVLANEKLFFGSGTQLSVL.

This rearrangement joins TRBV19 to TRBJ2-2; D might be TRBD2 (5 bases). Trimming pared 9 bases from V and 10 bases from J, leaving 12 bases between. CDR3 length: 11 amino acids. Per germline, CDR1 LNHDA and CDR2 SQIVND (reference sequence). The CDR3 nucleotides are TGTGCCAGCAGGAAGGGAGAGGAGCTGTTTTTT. Amino acids: CASRKGEELFF.

J is TRBJ2-5 and V is TRBV25-1, with D maybe TRBD2 (6 bases). Germline lookup yields CDR1 MGHDK and CDR2 SYGVNS. The CDR3 is 15 residues long. Trimming removed 8 bases at V and 4 bases at J, with 20 bases between. The DNA of the CDR3 is TGTGCCAGCGCTGCAGGGAGGTGGTTGGTAGAGACCCAGTACTTC. Translation: CASAAGRWLVETQYF.